Described below is a single TCR beta chain sequence and its context. Which antigen it targets is not known. Base qualities are not at hand, and no much larger clone is one base apart. These data are taken from a study of glioma-infiltrating T cells (dated by TCRdb to 2015 to 2016). Turning to the overall study: The low-grade gliomas were WHO grade II oligodendrogliomas or astrocytomas, while the glioblastomas were WHO grade IV tumors sampled at initial diagnosis rather than at recurrent diagnosis. Glioma patients received dexamethasone for six or fewer days before surgery. Blood libraries targeted roughly 4- to 10-fold sequencing coverage of roughly 930,000 peripheral T cells. Sequencing of TCR alpha- and beta-chain repertoires was performed on glioma tissue, on non-neoplastic brain tissue, and on matched peripheral blood mononuclear cells. To measure divergence between tissue and blood T-cell populations, each tissue-infiltrating repertoire was compared with the peripheral blood repertoire of the same patient. The paired cohort comprised three low-grade glioma patients, about eight primary glioblastoma patients and three non-glioma patients contributing non-neoplastic brain tissue. The research as a whole found: Very few CDR3 sequences were shared between tissue and blood, attributed to high CDR3 diversity and limited sampling. VJ-independent divergence between tissue and blood was below expectation in non-neoplastic patients but above expectation in all gliomas, especially low-grade gliomas. Group comparisons were based on small numbers of patients: three non-neoplastic, three low-grade glioma and eight or nine glioblastoma patients. Patients with low tissue-blood divergence were marked by a signature set of shared blood CDR3 motifs, and that set was depleted in highly divergent patients.

Immediately after resection, surgical brain or tumor specimens were cryofrozen in liquid nitrogen, with peripheral blood cells collected concurrently. There are 15 amino acids in the CDR3, from cysteine to phenylalanine inclusive. Kept here is only the CDR3 DNA, which spans 45 bases and is read in frame from base 1. Compared with germline, V lacks 3 bases and J lacks 1 base; bases without a gene match: 6. Per the germline V gene (reference sequence), LNHDA is the CDR1 and SQIVND is the CDR2. The iRepertoire nested amplicon-rescue multiplex PCR (arm-PCR) platform was used to amplify TCR alpha and beta CDR3 regions from RNA. One-step reverse transcription and amplification used about 95-400 ng of tissue mRNA or PBMC total RNA as input. After bead purification, a secondary multiplex PCR added Illumina adapters, and libraries were gel-purified between 200 and 400 bp. Internal 6-nucleotide barcodes were carried by the libraries and were used for demultiplexing. Libraries were sequenced on an Illumina MiSeq with 2x220 or 2x250 nucleotide paired-end reads. In the source study's methods: FLASH 1.2.11 was used to merge paired reads, and BWA-MEM then aligned the reads to the GRCh37 human genome before TRA and TRB reads were extracted. An IMGT-derived reference of cassette sequences and CDR3 motifs, with pseudogenes included, was used for V and J assignment. Reads were translated in three frames, and productive CDR3s were defined as those with a C...FGXG motif and no stop codons. A clonotype was defined as a unique combination of a V-J cassette pair and a CDR3 amino acid sequence. Reads were filtered by Hamming distance, thresholded by each sample's sequence error rate in mapped regions. Clones were called with MiXCR by TCRdb after fastp trimmed the public reads at Q25, and only in-frame beta chains were retained. Every CDR3 protein is listed once, alongside the most common genes and DNA of its rows. What appears here as the V and J calls and clone size reflects TCRdb's work, not the paper's. For this sample there are about 400,000 distinct CDR3 sequences; more than 35% appear just once. Together, the top ten hold approximately 12% of the sample.

The sequenced material came from glioma tissue, nonneoplastic brain tissue, or PBMCs (not recorded which). This sequence originates from a human donor with low-grade glioma or glioblastoma, undergoing nonglioma brain surgery, or in good health (not recorded which). This sequence uses TRBV19 and TRBJ2-7; TRBD1 aligns with 7 central bases. The bases are TGTGCCAGTAGTATTCGGGACAGCGTGTCCTACGAGCAGTACTTC. This sequence encodes CASSIRDSVSYEQYF.